This T cell receptor (beta chain) was recovered during a study of T-cell reconstitution after alpha-beta-depleted transplantation in children. Using unique molecular identifiers, the investigators prepared the TCRbeta library. One entry per CDR3 protein, called by TCRdb with MiXCR from the PCR reads. The repertoire has around 200,000 distinct CDR3 sequences, approximately 17% of them found once; the top ten carry 43%. The clonotype originates from a male patient aged 2 to 10 who had a stem cell transplant for acute lymphoblastic leukemia, so the T cells may come from the graft donor. The sample was PBMCs, mostly from graft donor cells, taken 360 days after TCRalphabeta/CD19-depleted stem cell transplant.

CDR3 sequence (DNA): TGTGCCAGCACCACCTCCCAATTAGCCAAAAACATTCAGTACTTC. Residues: CASTTSQLAKNIQYF. This rearrangement joins TRBV6-1 to TRBJ2-4; no firm D call. Germline V lookup: CDR1 MNHNS, CDR2 SASEGT. The CDR3 is 15 amino acids. Trimming cost V 7 bases and J 0 bases, with 13 bases left between them.